The 27 T cell receptor beta chains below come from one sample, sequenced in a study of blood T cell repertoires in COVID-19. Measured with immunoSEQ multiplex PCR; TCRdb has only the in-frame clones, and not every one. This table holds about 98,000 clones, approximately 82% found once. The sequenced sample consisted of peripheral blood. The receptors derive from a man aged 70 or older with active or convalescent COVID-19.

The chain has TRBV6-5 and TRBJ2-3, with D uncertain. From germline, CDR1 is MNHEY and CDR2 SVGAGI. V shed 6 bases and J shed 4 bases, with 5 bases lying between them. This CDR3 contains 11 residues. The CDR3 nucleotides read TGTGCCAGCAGGGAGTCAGATACGCAGTATTTT. This encodes CASRESDTQYF.

The gene calls are TRBV7-9 and TRBJ1-5; maybe TRBD1 (5 bases). This CDR3 contains 12 residues. Trimming left V 5 bases short and J 5 bases short, with 7 bases between. CDR1 is SEHNR, CDR2 FQNEAQ, per germline (reference sequence). As DNA, the CDR3 is TGTGCCAGCAGCGACAGATATCAGCCCCAGCATTTT. Translated: CASSDRYQPQHF.

This chain connects TRBV5-8 to TRBJ2-3, with D uncertain. Germline assignment: CDR1 SGHTS and CDR2 YDEGEE. V gave up 0 bases and J gave up 2 bases, with 7 bases separating them. CDR3 size: 14 residues. The CDR3 DNA follows: TGTGCCAGCAGCTTGGACAGTTTCACAGATACGCAGTATTTT. Protein product: CASSLDSFTDTQYF.

The chain joins TRBV19 to TRBJ1-4, with D possibly being TRBD1 (5 bases). The V and J ends lost 7 bases and 4 bases respectively, with 13 bases between them. Germline V gene sequence: CDR1 LNHDA, CDR2 SQIVND (reference sequence). The CDR3 loop spans 14 amino acids. The CDR3 reads CASTPGGFNEKLFF. DNA of the CDR3: TGTGCCAGTACCCCGGGGGGATTTAATGAAAAACTGTTTTTT.

The J gene is TRBJ2-5, the V gene TRBV11-2, with 13 bases lining up with TRBD2. Germline V gene sequence: CDR1 SGHAT, CDR2 FQNNGV. The V gene end was trimmed by 1 base and the J gene end by 5 bases; junction bases not matched to a gene: 1. CDR3 length equals 15 residues. The CDR3 DNA reads TGTGCCAGCAGCTTAGGGACTAGCGGGGGTGAGACCCAGTACTTC. This sequence encodes CASSLGTSGGETQYF.

V is TRBV4-3 and J is TRBJ2-7; D not certain. The CDR3 runs 17 residues. Germline V gene sequence: CDR1 LGHNA, CDR2 YSLEER. V was cut by 1 base and J by 5 bases, with 21 bases left in between. The CDR3 here is CASSQGRNLGPSNEQYF. The CDR3 nucleotides are TGCGCCAGCAGCCAAGGAAGAAATTTGGGCCCCTCTAACGAGCAGTACTTC.

The chain employs TRBV4-3 and TRBJ2-5, with TRBD2 matching over 12 bases. The V segment lost 4 bases and the J segment 3 bases; nucleotides outside the gene matches: 6. The CDR3 consists of 16 residues. The germline V gene encodes CDR1 LGHNA and CDR2 YSLEER. The CDR3 here is CASSLGLAGKEETQYF. The CDR3 coding sequence is TGCGCCAGCAGCCTCGGACTAGCGGGGAAAGAAGAGACCCAGTACTTC.

This rearrangement joins TRBV30 to TRBJ1-6; D is possibly TRBD1 (5 bases). Trimming shortened V by 4 bases and J by 8 bases, and 12 bases separated the two germline ends. This CDR3 spans 13 amino acids. Germline loops: CDR1 GTSNPN, CDR2 SVGIG (reference sequence). CDR3 loop: CAWTGVRDSPLHF. DNA of the CDR3: TGTGCCTGGACGGGGGTGCGGGATTCACCCCTCCACTTT.

CDR3 sequence: CASSIRQGLNEQFF. Here the CDR3 DNA reads TGTGCCAGCAGCATTAGACAGGGACTGAATGAGCAGTTCTTC. The chain employs TRBV7-9 and TRBJ2-1, with D perhaps matching TRBD1 (7 bases). Germline V lookup: CDR1 SEHNR, CDR2 FQNEAQ (reference sequence). V lost 5 bases, J lost 7 bases, and 15 bases lay in between. The CDR3 length is 14 residues.

CDR3 coding DNA: TGTGCCAGCTCGCAAAGGGGGTTCTACGAGCAGTACTTC. As protein: CASSQRGFYEQYF. The genes are TRBV18 and TRBJ2-7; D is perhaps TRBD1 (6 bases). The CDR3 sequence is 13 residues long. Trimming removed 6 bases at V and 3 bases at J, with 12 bases between. Germline V CDR1 and CDR2: KGHSH, LQKENI.

The V gene is TRBV6-1, the J gene TRBJ2-7; 9 bases align to TRBD1. Germline loops: CDR1 MNHNS, CDR2 SASEGT. The ends lost 3 bases at V and 5 bases at J; junction bases unmatched: 5. The CDR3 length is 14 residues. The CDR3 sequence is CASSEGQGRNEQYF. Here the CDR3 DNA reads TGTGCCAGCAGTGAGGGACAGGGTAGGAACGAGCAGTACTTC.

V is TRBV3-1 (or the pseudogene TRBV3-2) and J is TRBJ1-2; 8 positions match TRBD1. The length of the CDR3 is 13 residues. Trimming removed 4 bases from V and 8 bases from J; junction bases left unmatched: 6. Germline lookup yields CDR1 LGHDT and CDR2 YNNKEL (reference sequence). CDR3 bases: TGTGCCAGCAGCCCCCGACAGGGGTACGGCTACACCTTC. Protein product: CASSPRQGYGYTF.

This chain uses TRBV2 with TRBJ2-3; 10 positions agree with TRBD2. The CDR3 is 14 amino acids. The V gene end was trimmed by 6 bases and the J gene end by 1 base; junction bases not matched to a gene: 1. Germline values: CDR1 SNHLY, CDR2 FYNNEI. DNA of the CDR3: TGTGCCAGCAGCGGGACTAGCGGCACAGATACGCAGTATTTT. This sequence encodes CASSGTSGTDTQYF.

This sequence joins TRBV11-3 and TRBJ2-3; 7 positions match TRBD2. The germline V gene encodes CDR1 SGHNT and CDR2 YENEEA. The CDR3 sequence is 16 residues long. Unmatched junction bases numbered 10, after V lost 2 bases and J lost 5 bases. CDR3 loop: CASSLSMTSSVDTQYF. The DNA of the CDR3 is TGTGCCAGCAGCTTATCCATGACTAGCTCGGTAGATACGCAGTATTTT.

The V and J genes are TRBV19 and TRBJ1-5; 11 bases align to TRBD1. Germline CDR1 LNHDA, CDR2 SQIVND (reference sequence). V lost 6 bases, J lost 2 bases, and 3 bases stayed unmatched. The length of the CDR3 is 15 residues. The CDR3 sequence: CASSWTGGGNQPQHF. CDR3 bases: TGTGCCAGTAGCTGGACAGGGGGCGGCAATCAGCCCCAGCATTTT.

V is TRBV4-1 and J is TRBJ1-3; D is perhaps TRBD1 (5 bases). Germline assignment: CDR1 MGHRA and CDR2 YSYEKL. V lost 3 bases and J lost 3, with 15 bases in between. The CDR3 runs to 16 residues. CDR3 coding DNA: TGCGCCAGCAGCCAGTCCGACAGCCACCGTGGAAACACCATATATTTT. This gives the protein CASSQSDSHRGNTIYF.

This clone was found a few times. The V gene is TRBV30, the J gene TRBJ2-7, with 10 bases lining up with TRBD2. J lost 2 bases, V lost 3 bases, and 4 bases had no gene match. Germline-derived CDR1 and CDR2 are GTSNPN and SVGIG (reference sequence). The CDR3 extends over 14 amino acids. Here the CDR3 reads CAWRIAGGTYEQYF. CDR3 coding DNA: TGTGCCTGGAGGATAGCGGGGGGAACCTACGAGCAGTACTTC. Full variable domain (outside the CDR3, taken from reference TRBV30 and TRBJ2-7): SQTIHQWPATLVQPVGSPLSLECTVEGTSNPNLYWYRQAAGRGLQLLFYSVGIGQISSEVPQNLSASRPQDRQFILSSKKLLLSDSGFYLCAWRIAGGTYEQYFGPGTRLTVT.

V usage is TRBV12-5 and J usage is TRBJ1-6; 7 bases match TRBD1. Trimming cost V 6 bases and J 7 bases; bases outside gene matches: 6. The CDR3 sequence is 14 residues long. Germline lookup yields CDR1 LGHNT and CDR2 FRNRAP. CDR3 loop: CASGRQGPNSPLHF. For the CDR3, the DNA is TGTGCTAGTGGCCGACAGGGTCCAAATTCACCCCTCCACTTT. The whole variable domain, remainder taken from reference TRBV12-5 and TRBJ1-6, is DARVTQTPRHKVTEMGQEVTMRCQPILGHNTVFWYRQTMMQGLELLAYFRNRAPLDDSGMPKDRFSAEMPDATLATLKIQPSEPRDSAVYFCASGRQGPNSPLHFGNGTRLTVT.

This clone was found a few times. V gene TRBV6-2 or TRBV6-3 combines with J gene TRBJ2-5; 10 bases fit TRBD1. V shed 6 bases, J shed 5 bases, and the junction held 24 bases outside the gene matches. CDR3 length equals 20 residues. CDR1 and CDR2 from the germline V gene are MNHEY and SVGEGT. Here the CDR3 reads CASSPGTGEVGPGGLETQYF. As DNA, the CDR3 is TGTGCCAGCAGCCCAGGGACAGGGGAGGTCGGCCCGGGGGGGTTGGAGACCCAGTACTTC.

The chain joins TRBV13 to TRBJ1-1; the match to TRBD1 covers 9 bases. CDR1 is PRHDT and CDR2 is FYEKMQ in the germline V gene (reference sequence). The CDR3 spans 15 residues. V gave up 6 bases and J gave up 5 bases; unmatched junction bases: 10. The CDR3 loop is CASRDRQGGWTEAFF. The CDR3 nucleotides are TGTGCCAGCAGGGATCGACAGGGGGGATGGACTGAAGCTTTCTTT.

The gene calls are TRBV10-2 and TRBJ2-1, with D maybe TRBD1 (6 bases). The CDR3 consists of 16 residues. Trimming stripped 2 bases from V and 3 bases from J, with 14 bases between. The germline V gene has CDR1 WSHSY and CDR2 SAAADI. Here the CDR3 DNA reads TGCGCCAGCAGTGAGGTAGGGGGTTACAACTACAATGAGCAGTTCTTC. Protein sequence: CASSEVGGYNYNEQFF.

This chain links TRBV7-8 with TRBJ1-1; 7 bases align to TRBD1. This CDR3 comprises 13 residues. Germline trimming cut 3 bases from V and 6 bases from J; bases unmatched to any gene: 4. Germline CDR1 and CDR2: SGHVS and FQNEAQ. This CDR3 is CASSLDRRAEAFF. CDR3 bases: TGTGCCAGCAGCTTGGACAGGAGGGCTGAAGCTTTCTTT.

The chain has TRBV6-5 and TRBJ1-4, with TRBD1 matching 8 bases. The V gene's germline CDR1 is MNHEY and CDR2 SVGAGI. This CDR3 spans 15 amino acids. J lost 7 bases, V lost 6 bases, and 10 bases had no gene match. DNA of the CDR3: TGTGCCAGCAGGGCACAGGGGGGACGCGGTGAAAAACTGTTTTTT. This codes for CASRAQGGRGEKLFF.

The CDR3 reads CASSQGGDTQYF. In DNA, the CDR3 is TGTGCCAGCAGCCAGGGGGGAGATACGCAGTATTTT. The genes are TRBV14 and TRBJ2-3; weak D call: TRBD2 (6 bases). In germline, CDR1 is SGHDN, CDR2 FVKESK. This CDR3 has 12 amino acids. The ends were cut back, 3 bases at V and 5 bases at J, with 6 bases in the middle. Together with reference TRBV14 and TRBJ2-3, the CDR3 gives the full variable domain: EAGVTQFPSHSVIEKGQTVTLRCDPISGHDNLYWYRRVMGKEIKFLLHFVKESKQDESGMPNNRFLAERTGGTYSTLKVQPAELEDSGVYFCASSQGGDTQYFGPGTRLTVL.

The V and J genes are TRBV19 and TRBJ2-7, with 9 positions matching TRBD1. The CDR3 spans 13 residues. The germline V gene has CDR1 LNHDA and CDR2 SQIVND (reference sequence). The trim removed 7 bases at V and 3 bases at J, leaving 4 bases unmatched. The CDR3 DNA follows: TGTGCCAGTACCGACAGGGGGGACTACGAGCAGTACTTC. It translates to CASTDRGDYEQYF.

The chain combines TRBV5-1 with TRBJ2-1, with 7 bases that match TRBD1. This CDR3 is built from 14 residues. V shed 4 bases, J shed 4 bases, and the junction held 5 bases outside the gene matches. Germline V CDR1 and CDR2: SGHRS, YFSETQ. CDR3 in amino acids: CASSVRDRYNEQFF. The CDR3 DNA follows: TGCGCCAGCAGCGTTCGGGACAGATACAATGAGCAGTTCTTC.

The chain combines TRBV3-1 (or the pseudogene TRBV3-2) with TRBJ1-2; a weak D match, TRBD1 (6 bases). Deletions cut 1 base from V and 8 bases from J, with 11 bases between. The CDR3 runs 13 residues. Germline V gene lookup returns CDR1 LGHDT and CDR2 YNNKEL (reference sequence). The CDR3 here is CASSQGAGVGYTF. CDR3 DNA sequence: TGTGCCAGCAGCCAAGGGGCAGGGGTGGGCTACACCTTC.